A single sample gave rise to the 25 T cell receptor beta chains below, sequenced in a study of T cell responses to AZD1222 COVID-19 vaccine. Repertoires were generated with immunoSEQ multiplex PCR, while TCRdb's copy carries only in-frame clones and drops some. The profile shows about 160,000 clones, around 89% of them singletons. This specimen consisted of peripheral blood, obtained 28 days after the second AZD1222 dose. These TCRs come from an adult who received the AZD1222 COVID-19 vaccine.

The rearrangement joins TRBV5-6 to TRBJ1-1, with TRBD1 identical over 7 bases. The CDR3 runs 13 residues. V was pared by 5 bases and J by 12 bases, with 13 bases of the junction left unmatched. Looked up from germline, CDR1 is SGHDT and CDR2 is YYEEEE. CDR3 region: CASSKKQGSPSFF. CDR3 nucleotides: TGTGCCAGCAGTAAAAAACAGGGGTCTCCCTCTTTCTTT.

The chain links TRBV28 to TRBJ2-3; D is possibly TRBD2 (6 bases). The CDR3 runs to 15 residues. The germline gives CDR1 MDHEN, CDR2 SYDVKM. Trimming stripped 2 bases from V and 0 bases from J, with 9 bases between. CDR3 region: CASSLAGTSTDTQYF. The DNA of the CDR3 is TGTGCCAGCAGTTTAGCGGGGACTAGCACAGATACGCAGTATTTT.

This chain joins TRBV6-5 and TRBJ2-5; D is possibly TRBD2 (6 bases). CDR1 is MNHEY, CDR2 SVGAGI, per germline. V lost 11 bases and J lost 2, with 15 bases in between. CDR3 size: 13 residues. DNA of the CDR3: TGTGCCGTCACCGGGACTGGACAAGAGACCCAGTACTTC. Translation gives CAVTGTGQETQYF.

This chain joins TRBV6-4 and TRBJ2-3; no clear D gene. Germline V gene data show CDR1 as MRHNA and CDR2 as SNTAGT. CDR3 length equals 13 residues. Deletions cut 3 bases from V and 0 bases from J, with 4 bases between. In nucleotides, the CDR3 is TGTGCCAGCAGTGAAGAGAGCACAGATACGCAGTATTTT. Its protein product is CASSEESTDTQYF.

This clone occurred once. The chain uses TRBV30 and TRBJ1-5; D is ambiguous. This CDR3 has 14 residues. V dropped 4 bases and J dropped 4 bases, with 14 bases sitting between them. CDR1 and CDR2 from the germline V gene are GTSNPN and SVGIG (reference sequence). The CDR3 nucleotides read TGTGCCTGGAACGATGGGGTAGGGAATCAGCCCCAGCATTTT. This encodes CAWNDGVGNQPQHF.

This chain links TRBV2 with TRBJ1-6, with D possibly matching TRBD1 (6 bases). The germline V and J ends were trimmed by 5 bases and 7 bases, with 15 bases remaining between them. Per the germline V gene, CDR1 is SNHLY and CDR2 is FYNNEI. The CDR3 extends over 15 amino acids. The CDR3 spells CASSYSGQENSPLHF. In DNA form, the CDR3 reads TGTGCCAGCAGTTACTCGGGACAAGAAAATTCACCCCTCCACTTT.

J is TRBJ2-5 and V is TRBV5-1; D remains ambiguous. The CDR3 contains 13 residues. Per the germline V gene, CDR1 is SGHRS and CDR2 is YFSETQ. Between the trimmed V and J ends, which lost 4 bases and 4 bases, there was a span of 11 bases. CDR3 amino acids: CASSQQSGETQYF. The CDR3 DNA sequence: TGCGCCAGCAGCCAACAGTCGGGAGAGACCCAGTACTTC.

J is TRBJ2-6 and V is TRBV19; unclear D gene. The germline V gene encodes CDR1 LNHDA and CDR2 SQIVND (reference sequence). This CDR3 has 16 amino acids. The germline V and J ends were trimmed by 5 bases and 0 bases, with 11 bases remaining between them. DNA for the CDR3: TGTGCCAGTAGTTTACGACCGAACTCTGGGGCCAACGTCCTGACTTTC. It codes for CASSLRPNSGANVLTF. The complete variable domain, with remaining parts taken from reference TRBV19 and TRBJ2-6, reads DGGITQSPKYLFRKEGQNVTLSCEQNLNHDAMYWYRQDPGQGLRLIYYSQIVNDFQKGDIAEGYSVSREKKESFPLTVTSAQKNPTAFYLCASSLRPNSGANVLTFGAGSRLTVL.

Here the CDR3 DNA reads TGTGCCTGGAGTGTAGGGGGGGCAGGGGAAAAACTGTTTTTT. Encoded protein: CAWSVGGAGEKLFF. The chain has TRBV30 and TRBJ1-4; maybe TRBD1 (6 bases). The V gene's germline CDR1 is GTSNPN and CDR2 SVGIG (reference sequence). Trimming took 0 bases from V and 8 from J, leaving 13 bases between them. CDR3 length equals 14 residues.

This clone was detected once. Here the CDR3 DNA reads TGTGCCAGCAGCCTCTTATCAGCGGACATTTTTAACTATGGCTACACCTTC. Translated: CASSLLSADIFNYGYTF. V and J are TRBV13 and TRBJ1-2, with a tentative D call TRBD1 (5 bases). V was trimmed by 5 bases and J by 1 base, leaving 20 bases between them. This CDR3 contains 17 residues. The germline V gene has CDR1 PRHDT and CDR2 FYEKMQ (reference sequence).

Here the CDR3 reads CASSLVGGANYGYTF. The CDR3 nucleotides read TGTGCCAGCAGCTTAGTGGGGGGGGCGAACTATGGCTACACCTTC. The chain links TRBV11-2 to TRBJ1-2; TRBD1 is a possible D gene (6 bases). This CDR3 region has 15 residues. CDR1 and CDR2 from the germline V gene are SGHAT and FQNNGV. V shed 1 base and J shed 2 bases, with 11 bases lying between them.

This sequence joins TRBV27 and TRBJ2-5; the match to TRBD1 covers 9 bases. The CDR3 is 16 amino acids. Germline assignment: CDR1 MNHEY and CDR2 SMNVEV (reference sequence). The junction had 6 bases not matched to a gene; V was cut back by 4 bases and J by 0 bases. CDR3: CASSSGTGLYQETQYF. CDR3 in DNA: TGTGCCAGCAGTTCCGGGACAGGGCTTTACCAAGAGACCCAGTACTTC.

The chain recombines TRBV7-2 with TRBJ1-5, with D unresolved. With 6 bases removed from V and 4 bases from J, the gap between germline ends came to 10 bases. Germline V gene lookup returns CDR1 SGHTA and CDR2 FQGNSA. CDR3 size: 13 residues. For the CDR3, the DNA is TGTGCCAGCAGTCGTGGGGTTAATCAGCCCCAGCATTTT. It yields the protein CASSRGVNQPQHF.

V usage is TRBV5-6 and J usage is TRBJ1-3; no clear D gene. Trimming took off 1 base at V and 0 bases at J, with 5 bases between the two ends. CDR1 and CDR2 from the germline V gene are SGHDT and YYEEEE. The CDR3 totals 14 residues. This chain's CDR3 is CASSLFGSGNTIYF. CDR3 DNA sequence: TGTGCCAGCAGCTTGTTCGGCTCTGGAAACACCATATATTTT.

This rearrangement joins TRBV9 to TRBJ2-7, with unresolved D. Trimming removed 0 bases from V and 2 bases from J, with 12 bases in between. The germline V gene has CDR1 SGDLS and CDR2 YYNGEE. The CDR3 has 15 amino acids. CDR3 DNA sequence: TGTGCCAGCAGCGTAGGGGCCACCTTTACCTACGAGCAGTACTTC. Translating it yields CASSVGATFTYEQYF.

This clone occurred once. The junction shows a germline mismatch at one end, possibly a read error. The chain recombines TRBV7-9 with TRBJ2-6; D remains unclear. In germline, CDR1 is SEHNR, CDR2 FQNEAQ (reference sequence). The CDR3 runs to 9 residues. CDR3 nucleotide sequence: TGTGCCAGCAGCTTACCCGTAAATTTC. It encodes CASSLPVNF.

This rearrangement joins TRBV18 to TRBJ1-2, with 7 bases fitting TRBD1. The CDR3 has 11 residues. Germline values: CDR1 KGHSH, CDR2 LQKENI. V trimming: 2 bases; J trimming: 10 bases; junction bases outside the gene matches: 1. The CDR3 DNA reads TGTGCCAGCTCACCAGGGACAGACTACACCTTC. It is translated as CASSPGTDYTF.

The V call is TRBV12-5, the J call TRBJ1-4; D not resolved. Germline CDR1 and CDR2: LGHNT and FRNRAP. Trimming pared 4 bases from V and 8 bases from J, leaving 14 bases between. The CDR3 runs 14 residues. This CDR3 is CASGSGNVGEKLFF. The CDR3 DNA sequence: TGTGCTAGTGGTTCCGGAAACGTTGGGGAAAAACTGTTTTTT.

The V gene is TRBV18, the J gene TRBJ1-3, with D perhaps matching TRBD1 (5 bases). The CDR3 covers 14 residues. Germline V CDR1 and CDR2: KGHSH, LQKENI. With 4 bases removed from V and 2 bases from J, the gap between germline ends came to 9 bases. The CDR3 protein is CASSRDRTGNTIYF. The CDR3 bases are TGTGCCAGCTCACGGGACCGCACTGGAAACACCATATATTTT.

The CDR3 region is CASSRNRDHQPQHF. The CDR3 bases are TGTGCCAGCAGTAGAAACAGGGACCATCAGCCCCAGCATTTT. The V gene is TRBV27, the J gene TRBJ1-5; perhaps TRBD1 as D (6 bases). Germline CDR1 reads MNHEY; CDR2 reads SMNVEV (reference sequence). Trimming took 5 bases from V and 5 from J, leaving 13 bases between them. The length of the CDR3 is 14 residues.

This chain links TRBV30 with TRBJ2-1; TRBD2 is a possible D gene (6 bases). CDR3 length: 13 amino acids. The germline CDR1 and CDR2 sequences are GTSNPN and SVGIG (reference sequence). V lost 5 bases to trimming and J lost 7 bases, with 15 bases between them. The CDR3 is CAWASGRGNEQFF. CDR3 nucleotides: TGTGCCTGGGCGAGCGGGCGCGGGAATGAGCAGTTCTTC.

This chain uses TRBV7-2 with TRBJ2-7; D remains unclear. The CDR3 has 13 residues. Per germline, CDR1 SGHTA and CDR2 FQGNSA. V was shortened by 2 bases and J by 3 bases, with 8 bases between the two germline ends. The CDR3 region has the DNA TGTGCCAGCAGCTTAACGACTTTCTACGAGCAGTACTTC. It yields the protein CASSLTTFYEQYF.

J is TRBJ1-3 and V is TRBV30, with no clear D. From germline, CDR1 is GTSNPN and CDR2 SVGIG (reference sequence). Trimming cost V 5 bases and J 4 bases, with 6 bases left between them. The CDR3 runs to 11 residues. The CDR3 here is CAWRAGNTIYF. The CDR3, as DNA: TGTGCCTGGCGGGCCGGAAACACCATATATTTT.

The V and J genes are TRBV19 and TRBJ2-1; no clear D. CDR1 is LNHDA, CDR2 SQIVND, per germline (reference sequence). This CDR3 is 15 amino acids long. V was trimmed by 3 bases and J by 3 bases, leaving 12 bases between them. Here the CDR3 reads CASSIWPPDYNEQFF. DNA for the CDR3: TGTGCCAGTAGTATTTGGCCCCCGGACTACAATGAGCAGTTCTTC.

This chain links TRBV28 with TRBJ1-5; a possible D gene is TRBD1 (6 bases). Germline values: CDR1 MDHEN, CDR2 SYDVKM. There are 14 residues in the CDR3. V was trimmed by 6 bases and J by 3 bases, leaving 12 bases between them. The CDR3 is CASSRGDNNQPQHF. The CDR3 bases are TGTGCCAGCAGCCGGGGGGACAACAATCAGCCCCAGCATTTT.